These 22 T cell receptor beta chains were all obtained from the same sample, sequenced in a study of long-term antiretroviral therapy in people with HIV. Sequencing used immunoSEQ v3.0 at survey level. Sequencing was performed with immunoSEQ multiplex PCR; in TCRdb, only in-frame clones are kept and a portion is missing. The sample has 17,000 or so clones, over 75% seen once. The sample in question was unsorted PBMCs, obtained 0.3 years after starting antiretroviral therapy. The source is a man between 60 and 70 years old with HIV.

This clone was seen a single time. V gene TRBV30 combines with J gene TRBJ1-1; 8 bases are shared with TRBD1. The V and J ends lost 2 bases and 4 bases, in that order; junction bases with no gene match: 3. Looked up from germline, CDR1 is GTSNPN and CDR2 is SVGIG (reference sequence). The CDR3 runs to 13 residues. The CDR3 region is CAWSRGTGTEAFF. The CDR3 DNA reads TGTGCCTGGAGTCGGGGGACAGGCACTGAAGCTTTCTTT.

As DNA, the CDR3 is TGTGCCAGCTCACCTCCGGGGGGGAGTAGGATCAACTATGGCTACACCTTC. The encoded protein is CASSPPGGSRINYGYTF. The chain uses TRBV18 and TRBJ1-2, with D possibly being TRBD1 (5 bases). V shed 3 bases and J shed 2 bases, with 19 bases lying between them. The CDR3 runs 17 residues. Looked up from germline, CDR1 is KGHSH and CDR2 is LQKENI.

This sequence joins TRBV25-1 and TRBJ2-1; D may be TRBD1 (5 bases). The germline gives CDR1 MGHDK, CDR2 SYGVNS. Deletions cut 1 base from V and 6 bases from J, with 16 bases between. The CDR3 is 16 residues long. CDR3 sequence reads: CASSEFGRGSGNEQFF. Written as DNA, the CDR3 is TGTGCCAGCAGTGAATTCGGAAGGGGTTCGGGCAATGAGCAGTTCTTC.

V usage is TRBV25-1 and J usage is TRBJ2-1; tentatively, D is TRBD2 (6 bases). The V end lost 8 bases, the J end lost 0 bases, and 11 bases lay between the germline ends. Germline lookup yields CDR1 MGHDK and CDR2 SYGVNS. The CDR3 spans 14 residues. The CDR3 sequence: CASRSSVSYNEQFF. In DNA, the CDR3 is TGTGCCAGCCGCTCTAGCGTCTCCTACAATGAGCAGTTCTTC.

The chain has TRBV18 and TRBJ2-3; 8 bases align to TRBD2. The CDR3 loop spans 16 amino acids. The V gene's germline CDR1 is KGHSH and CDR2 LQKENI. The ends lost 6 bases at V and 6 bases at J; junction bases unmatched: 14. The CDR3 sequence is CASSQTSASGGDTQYF. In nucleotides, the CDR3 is TGTGCCAGCTCCCAGACTAGCGCCTCCGGAGGGGATACGCAGTATTTT.

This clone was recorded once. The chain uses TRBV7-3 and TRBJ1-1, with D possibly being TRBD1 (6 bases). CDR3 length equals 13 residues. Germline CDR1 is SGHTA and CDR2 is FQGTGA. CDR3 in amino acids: CASSTGGTDGAFF. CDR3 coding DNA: TGTGCTAGCTCGACAGGAGGGACCGATGGAGCTTTCTTT.

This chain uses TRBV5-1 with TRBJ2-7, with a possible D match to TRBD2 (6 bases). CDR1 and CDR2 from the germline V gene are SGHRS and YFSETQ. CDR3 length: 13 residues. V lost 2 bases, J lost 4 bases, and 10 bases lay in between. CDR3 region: CASSFGDLYEQYF. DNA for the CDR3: TGCGCCAGCAGCTTCGGGGACTTATACGAGCAGTACTTC.

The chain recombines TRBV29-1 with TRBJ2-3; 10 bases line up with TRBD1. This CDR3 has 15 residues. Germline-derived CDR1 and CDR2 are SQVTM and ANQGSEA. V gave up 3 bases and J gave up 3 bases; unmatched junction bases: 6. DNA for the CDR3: TGCAGCGTTGATTTGACAGGGGGCTTAACAGATACGCAGTATTTT. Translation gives CSVDLTGGLTDTQYF.

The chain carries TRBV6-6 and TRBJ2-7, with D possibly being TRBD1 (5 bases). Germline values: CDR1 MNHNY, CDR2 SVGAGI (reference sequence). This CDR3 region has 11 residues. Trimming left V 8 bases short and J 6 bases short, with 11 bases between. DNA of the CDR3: TGTGCCAGCGGTCAGGGTGGCGAGCAGTACTTC. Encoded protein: CASGQGGEQYF.

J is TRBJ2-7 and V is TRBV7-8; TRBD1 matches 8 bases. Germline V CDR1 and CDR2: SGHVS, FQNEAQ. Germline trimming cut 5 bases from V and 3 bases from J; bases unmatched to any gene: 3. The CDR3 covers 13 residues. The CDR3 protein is CASSPGTGYEQYF. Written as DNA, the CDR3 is TGTGCCAGCAGCCCCGGGACAGGCTACGAGCAGTACTTC.

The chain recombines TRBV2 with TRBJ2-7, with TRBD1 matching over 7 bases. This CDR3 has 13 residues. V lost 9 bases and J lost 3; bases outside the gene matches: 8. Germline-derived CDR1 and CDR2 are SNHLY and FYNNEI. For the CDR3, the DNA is TGTGCCAGTAACCGGGACAGAAGCTACGAGCAGTACTTC. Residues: CASNRDRSYEQYF. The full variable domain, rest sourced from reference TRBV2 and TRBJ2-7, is EPEVTQTPSHQVTQMGQEVILRCVPISNHLYFYWYRQILGQKVEFLVSFYNNEISEKSEIFDDQFSVERPDGSNFTLKIRSTKLEDSAMYFCASNRDRSYEQYFGPGTRLTVT.

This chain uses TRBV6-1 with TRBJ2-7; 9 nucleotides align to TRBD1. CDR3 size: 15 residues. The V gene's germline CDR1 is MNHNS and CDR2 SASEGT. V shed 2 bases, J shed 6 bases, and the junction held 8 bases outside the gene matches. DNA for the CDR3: TGTGCCAGCAGTGAAACGGGACAGGGTTCCGGCGAGCAGTACTTC. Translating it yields CASSETGQGSGEQYF.

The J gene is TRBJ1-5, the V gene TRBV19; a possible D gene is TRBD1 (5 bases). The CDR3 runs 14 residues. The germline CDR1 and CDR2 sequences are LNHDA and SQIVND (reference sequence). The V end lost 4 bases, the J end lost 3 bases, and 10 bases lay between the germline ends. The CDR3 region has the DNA TGTGCCAGTAGTAAGGGGCTCACCAATCAGCCCCAGCATTTT. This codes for CASSKGLTNQPQHF.

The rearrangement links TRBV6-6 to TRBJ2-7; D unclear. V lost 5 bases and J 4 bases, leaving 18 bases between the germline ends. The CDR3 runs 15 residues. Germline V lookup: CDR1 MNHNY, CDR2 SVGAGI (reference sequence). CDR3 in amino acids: CASSLYIETGYEQYF. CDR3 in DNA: TGTGCCAGCAGTCTGTACATAGAGACCGGATACGAGCAGTACTTC.

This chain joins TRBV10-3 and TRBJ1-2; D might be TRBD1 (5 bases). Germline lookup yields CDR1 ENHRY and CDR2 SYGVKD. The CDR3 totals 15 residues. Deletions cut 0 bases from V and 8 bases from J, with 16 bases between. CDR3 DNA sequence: TGTGCCATCAGTGAGTCGAACGGACCCTGGGGCGGCTACACCTTC. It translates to CAISESNGPWGGYTF.

CDR3 in DNA: TGTGCCAGCAGGGATTTGGGCCGGAATCAGCCCCAGCATTTT. Encoded protein: CASRDLGRNQPQHF. The chain carries TRBV28 and TRBJ1-5, with D hard to call. V was trimmed by 6 bases and J by 4 bases, leaving 13 bases between them. CDR1 and CDR2 (germline): MDHEN, SYDVKM. The CDR3 extends over 14 amino acids.

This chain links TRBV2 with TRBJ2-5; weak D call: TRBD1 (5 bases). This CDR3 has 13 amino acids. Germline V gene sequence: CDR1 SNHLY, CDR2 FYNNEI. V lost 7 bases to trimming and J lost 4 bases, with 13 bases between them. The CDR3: CASNRVGRETQYF. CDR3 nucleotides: TGTGCCAGCAATCGGGTGGGGCGAGAGACCCAGTACTTC.

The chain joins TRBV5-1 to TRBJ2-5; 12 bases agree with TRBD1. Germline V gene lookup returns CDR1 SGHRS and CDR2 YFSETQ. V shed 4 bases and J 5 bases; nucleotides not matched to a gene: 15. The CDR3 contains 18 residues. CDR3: CASSPGTGGGLGVETQYF. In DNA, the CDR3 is TGCGCCAGCAGCCCGGGGACAGGGGGCGGTTTGGGGGTCGAGACCCAGTACTTC.

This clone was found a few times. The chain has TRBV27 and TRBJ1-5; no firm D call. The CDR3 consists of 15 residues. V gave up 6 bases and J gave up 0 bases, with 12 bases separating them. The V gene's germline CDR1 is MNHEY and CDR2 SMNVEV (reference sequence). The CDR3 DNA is TGTGCCAGCAGAATAGCCAGCGTTAGCAATCAGCCCCAGCATTTT. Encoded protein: CASRIASVSNQPQHF.

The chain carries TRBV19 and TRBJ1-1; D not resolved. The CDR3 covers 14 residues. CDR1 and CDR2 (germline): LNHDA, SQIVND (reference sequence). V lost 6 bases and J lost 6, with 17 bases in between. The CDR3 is CASSFGGSGSEAFF. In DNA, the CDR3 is TGTGCCAGTAGCTTCGGAGGGAGCGGCTCTGAAGCTTTCTTT.

CDR3 sequence: CASRLLAGYNEQFF. The CDR3 bases are TGTGCCAGCAGACTACTAGCGGGTTACAATGAGCAGTTCTTC. V gene TRBV27 combines with J gene TRBJ2-1, with 9 bases fitting TRBD2. The CDR3 sequence is 14 residues long. The germline CDR1 and CDR2 sequences are MNHEY and SMNVEV (reference sequence). The V segment lost 6 bases and the J segment 4 bases; nucleotides outside the gene matches: 4.

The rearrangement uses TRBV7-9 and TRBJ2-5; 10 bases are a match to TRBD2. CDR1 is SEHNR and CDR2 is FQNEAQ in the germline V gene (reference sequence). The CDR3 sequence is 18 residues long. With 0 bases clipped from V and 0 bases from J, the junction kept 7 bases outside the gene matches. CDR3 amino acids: CASSLAVAGGSYQETQYF. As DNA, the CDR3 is TGTGCCAGCAGCTTAGCGGTAGCGGGAGGATCGTACCAAGAGACCCAGTACTTC. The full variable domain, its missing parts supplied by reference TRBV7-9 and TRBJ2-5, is DTGVSQNPRHKITKRGQNVTFRCDPISEHNRLYWYRQTLGQGPEFLTYFQNEAQLEKSRLLSDRFSAERPKGSFSTLEIQRTEQGDSAMYLCASSLAVAGGSYQETQYFGPGTRLLVL.